This T cell receptor beta chain appears in the sequencing data of a study of STAT5B mutations in CD4+ large granular lymphocyte leukemia. About the research overall: Among healthy donors, a particular HLA allele went with more CDR3 'QG' motifs. Whole-study results and caveats: Compared with healthy controls (2/35), patient top clones favored TRBV06 (8/27).

Using immunoSEQ multiplex PCR, the repertoire was profiled, and TCRdb retains in-frame clones only, with some absent. This sample carries about 35,000 clones, about 70% of them seen once, and the ten largest clones take around 2.1%. Healthy controls were blood donor buffy coats. The CDR3 runs to 13 residues. Losses at the gene ends were 6 bases for V and 7 bases for J; bases not matched to a gene: 7. CDR1 and CDR2 from the germline V gene are SNHLY and FYNNEI. Of note for this clone: Its antigen remains unknown.

This receptor was identified in a human donor in good health. Specimen: CD4+ T cells from blood buffy coats. The chain combines TRBV2 with TRBJ2-7, with 9 positions matching TRBD1. This chain's CDR3 is CASSWPGQGEQYF. CDR3 bases: TGTGCCAGCAGCTGGCCGGGACAGGGAGAGCAGTACTTC.